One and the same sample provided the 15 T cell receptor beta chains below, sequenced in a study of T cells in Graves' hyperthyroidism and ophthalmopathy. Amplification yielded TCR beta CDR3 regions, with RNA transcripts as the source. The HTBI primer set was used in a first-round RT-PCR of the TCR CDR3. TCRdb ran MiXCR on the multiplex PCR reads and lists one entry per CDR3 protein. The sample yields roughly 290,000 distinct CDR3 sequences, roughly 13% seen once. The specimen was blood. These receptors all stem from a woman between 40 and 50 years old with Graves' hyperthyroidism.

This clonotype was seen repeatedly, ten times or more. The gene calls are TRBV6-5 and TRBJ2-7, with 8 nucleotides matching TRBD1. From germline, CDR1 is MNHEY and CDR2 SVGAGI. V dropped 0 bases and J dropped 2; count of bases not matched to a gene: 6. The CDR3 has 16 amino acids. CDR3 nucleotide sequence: TGTGCCAGCAGTTACTCTCTGGGACAGGCAACCTACGAGCAGTACTTC. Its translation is CASSYSLGQATYEQYF.

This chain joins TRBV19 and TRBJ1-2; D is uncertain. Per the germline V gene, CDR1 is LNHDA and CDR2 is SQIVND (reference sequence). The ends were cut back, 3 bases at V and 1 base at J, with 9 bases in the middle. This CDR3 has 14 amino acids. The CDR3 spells CASSITQVNYGYTF. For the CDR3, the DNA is TGTGCCAGTAGTATCACTCAGGTTAACTATGGCTACACCTTC. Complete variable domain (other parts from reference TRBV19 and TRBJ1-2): DGGITQSPKYLFRKEGQNVTLSCEQNLNHDAMYWYRQDPGQGLRLIYYSQIVNDFQKGDIAEGYSVSREKKESFPLTVTSAQKNPTAFYLCASSITQVNYGYTFGSGTRLTVV.

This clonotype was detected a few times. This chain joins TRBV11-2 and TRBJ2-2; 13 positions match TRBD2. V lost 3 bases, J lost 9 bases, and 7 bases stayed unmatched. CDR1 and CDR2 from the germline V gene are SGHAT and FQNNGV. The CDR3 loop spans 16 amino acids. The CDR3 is CASSFWGTSGNRELFF. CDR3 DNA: TGTGCCAGCAGCTTCTGGGGGACTAGCGGGAACCGGGAGCTGTTTTTT.

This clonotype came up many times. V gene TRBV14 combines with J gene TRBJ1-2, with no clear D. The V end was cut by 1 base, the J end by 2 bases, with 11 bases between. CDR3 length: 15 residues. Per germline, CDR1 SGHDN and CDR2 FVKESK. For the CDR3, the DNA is TGTGCCAGCAGCCAAGGGGCAACGGGGAACTATGGCTACACCTTC. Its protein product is CASSQGATGNYGYTF.

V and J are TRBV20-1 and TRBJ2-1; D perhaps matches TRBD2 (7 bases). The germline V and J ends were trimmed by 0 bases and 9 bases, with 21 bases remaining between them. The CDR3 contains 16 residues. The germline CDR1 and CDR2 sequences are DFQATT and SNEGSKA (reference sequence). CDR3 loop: CSAREGRGRAVGEQFF. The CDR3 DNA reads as TGCAGTGCTAGAGAGGGGAGGGGGAGGGCCGTTGGTGAGCAGTTCTTC.

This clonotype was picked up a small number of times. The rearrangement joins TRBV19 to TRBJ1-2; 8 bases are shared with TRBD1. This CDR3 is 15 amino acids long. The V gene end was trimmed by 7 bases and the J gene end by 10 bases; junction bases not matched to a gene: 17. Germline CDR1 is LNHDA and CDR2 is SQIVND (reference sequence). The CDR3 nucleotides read TGTGCCAGTACCCAGGCAACGGGACAGGTCTGGCCCTACACCTTC. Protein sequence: CASTQATGQVWPYTF.

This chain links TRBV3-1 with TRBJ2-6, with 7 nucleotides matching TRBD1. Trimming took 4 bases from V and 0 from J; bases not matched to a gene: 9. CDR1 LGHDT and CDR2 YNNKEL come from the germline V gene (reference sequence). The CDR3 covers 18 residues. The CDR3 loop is CASSLRTGSTSGANVLTF. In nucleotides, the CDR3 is TGTGCCAGCAGCCTCCGGACAGGTTCTACCTCTGGGGCCAACGTCCTGACTTTC.

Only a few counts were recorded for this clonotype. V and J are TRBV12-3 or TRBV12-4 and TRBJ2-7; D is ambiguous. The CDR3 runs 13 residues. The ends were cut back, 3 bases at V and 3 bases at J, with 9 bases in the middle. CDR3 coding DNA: TGTGCCAGCAGTTTGTATGGGTTCTACGAGCAGTACTTC. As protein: CASSLYGFYEQYF.

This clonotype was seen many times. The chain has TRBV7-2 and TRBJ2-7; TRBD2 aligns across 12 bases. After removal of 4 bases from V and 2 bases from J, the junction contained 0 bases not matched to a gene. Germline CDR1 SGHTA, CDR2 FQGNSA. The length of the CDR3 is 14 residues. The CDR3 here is CASSSSGGAYEQYF. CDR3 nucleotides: TGTGCCAGCAGCTCTAGCGGGGGGGCCTACGAGCAGTACTTC.

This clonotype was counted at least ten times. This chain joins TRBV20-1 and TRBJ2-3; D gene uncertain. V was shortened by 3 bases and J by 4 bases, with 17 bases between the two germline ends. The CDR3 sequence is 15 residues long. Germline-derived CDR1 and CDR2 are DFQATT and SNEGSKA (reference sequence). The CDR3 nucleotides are TGCAGTGCTAGTCTGAAATCTATTACGGCAGATACGCAGTATTTT. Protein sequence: CSASLKSITADTQYF.

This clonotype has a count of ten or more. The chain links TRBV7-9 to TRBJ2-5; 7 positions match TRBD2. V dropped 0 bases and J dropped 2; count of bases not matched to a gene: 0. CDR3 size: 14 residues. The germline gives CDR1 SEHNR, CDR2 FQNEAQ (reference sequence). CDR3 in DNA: TGTGCCAGCAGCTTAGCACTAGCGCAAGAGACCCAGTACTTC. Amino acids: CASSLALAQETQYF.

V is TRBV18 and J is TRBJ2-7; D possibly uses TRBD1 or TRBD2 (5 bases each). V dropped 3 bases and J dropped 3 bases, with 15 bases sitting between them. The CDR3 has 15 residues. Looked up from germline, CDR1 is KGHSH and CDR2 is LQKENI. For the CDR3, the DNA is TGTGCCAGCTCACCTGGGCCAGGGACCCACTACGAGCAGTACTTC. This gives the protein CASSPGPGTHYEQYF.

The CDR3 DNA is TGTGCCTCAGCAGAGGTAACGCTCACCGGGGAGCTGTTTTTT. It translates to CASAEVTLTGELFF. V is TRBV6-1 and J is TRBJ2-2; D remains unclear. V shed 11 bases and J shed 4 bases, with 17 bases lying between them. Germline V gene data show CDR1 as MNHNS and CDR2 as SASEGT. There are 14 residues in the CDR3.

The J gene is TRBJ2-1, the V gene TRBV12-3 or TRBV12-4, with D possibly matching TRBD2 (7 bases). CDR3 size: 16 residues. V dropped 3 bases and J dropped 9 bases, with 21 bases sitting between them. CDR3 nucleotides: TGTGCCAGCAGTTTCATATCAAATTGGGGGGGCGGTGAGCAGTTCTTC. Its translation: CASSFISNWGGGEQFF.

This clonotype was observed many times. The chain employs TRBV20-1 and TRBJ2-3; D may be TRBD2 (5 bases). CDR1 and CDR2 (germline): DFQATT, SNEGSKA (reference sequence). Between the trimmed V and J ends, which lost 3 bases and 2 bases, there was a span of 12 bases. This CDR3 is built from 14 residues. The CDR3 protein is CSARNQRHTDTQYF. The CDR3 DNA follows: TGCAGTGCTAGGAACCAGCGGCACACAGATACGCAGTATTTT.